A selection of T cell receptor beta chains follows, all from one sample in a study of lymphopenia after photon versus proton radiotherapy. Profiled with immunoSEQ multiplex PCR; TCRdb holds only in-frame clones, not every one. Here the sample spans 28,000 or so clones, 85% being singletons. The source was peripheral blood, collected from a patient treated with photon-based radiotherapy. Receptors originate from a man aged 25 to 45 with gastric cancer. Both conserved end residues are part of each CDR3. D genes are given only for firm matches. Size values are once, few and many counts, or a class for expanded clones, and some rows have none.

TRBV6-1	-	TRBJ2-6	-	TGTGCCAGCAGTGACCCGGCTGGGGCCAACGTCCTGACTTTC	CASSDPAGANVLTF
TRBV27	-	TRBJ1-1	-	TGTGCCAGCAGTCCCTCCGGGCAGTTCAGTCACGAAGCTTTCTTT	CASSPSGQFSHEAFF
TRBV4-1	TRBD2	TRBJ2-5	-	TGCGCCAGCAGCCAAATCGGTGGAGCGGGGGCGGACCAAGAGACCCAGTACTTC	CASSQIGGAGADQETQYF
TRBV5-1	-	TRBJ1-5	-	TGCGCCAGCAGCTTGGGGCAGCCCAATCAGCCCCAGCATTTT	CASSLGQPNQPQHF
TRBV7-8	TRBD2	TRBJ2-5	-	TGTGCCAGCAGCTTAGCGAGACTAGCGGGGGGGGTGAAAAAAGAGACCCAGTACTTC	CASSLARLAGGVKKETQYF
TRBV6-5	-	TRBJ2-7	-	TGTGCCAGCAGATACTTAGGCAATTACGAGCAGTACTTC	CASRYLGNYEQYF
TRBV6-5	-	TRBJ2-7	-	TGTGCCAGCAGGGGGCGGGGTCCCCACGAGCAGTACTTC	CASRGRGPHEQYF
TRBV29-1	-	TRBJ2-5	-	TGCAGCGCTGACGACTCGGGGGAGACCCAGTACTTC	CSADDSGETQYF
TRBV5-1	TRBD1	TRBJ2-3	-	TGCGCCAGCAGCTTGGAGGACAGGGGCACAGATACGCAGTATTTT	CASSLEDRGTDTQYF
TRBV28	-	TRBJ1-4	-	TGTGCCAGCAGTTTACGTGAAAAACTGTTTTTT	CASSLREKLFF
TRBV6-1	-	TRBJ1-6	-	TGTGCCAGTCCCCGAGAGGAGGGGTTCTCTTCACCCCTCCACTTT	CASPREEGFSSPLHF
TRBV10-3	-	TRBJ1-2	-	TGTGCCATCAGTCTGACTGGAAGAGAAGATGGCTACACCTTC	CAISLTGREDGYTF
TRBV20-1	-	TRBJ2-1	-	TGCAGTGCTAGAGCACCCTCCGGGCAGTTCTTC	CSARAPSGQFF
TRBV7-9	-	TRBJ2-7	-	TGTGCCAGCAGCTTAGCAGGGGGGAAAGCCTACGAGCAGTACTTC	CASSLAGGKAYEQYF
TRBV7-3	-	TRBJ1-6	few	TGTGCCAGCAGCTCGGAAAATTCACCCCTCCACTTT	CASSSENSPLHF
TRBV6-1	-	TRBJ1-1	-	TGTGCCAGCAGTGAAGAACAGGCCACTACTGAAGCTTTCTTT	CASSEEQATTEAFF
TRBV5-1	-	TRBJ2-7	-	TGCGCCAGCAGCTCGGAAGGTTTCAGCGAGCAGTACTTC	CASSSEGFSEQYF
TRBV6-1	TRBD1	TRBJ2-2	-	TGTGCCAGCAGCGTCGTGACAGGGGGTGGCGGGGAGCTGTTTTTT	CASSVVTGGGGELFF
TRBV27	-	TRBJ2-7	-	TGTGCCAGCAGACCGACCCGGGGAGCCGAGCAGTACTTC	CASRPTRGAEQYF
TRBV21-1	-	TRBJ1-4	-	TGTGCCAGCGGCATCCATGCAACTAATGAAAAACTGTTTTTT	CASGIHATNEKLFF
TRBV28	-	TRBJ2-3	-	TGTGCCAGCCAACTAGGGACGGCGGCGGATACGCAGTATTTT	CASQLGTAADTQYF
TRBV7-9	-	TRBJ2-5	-	TGTGCCAGCGTACTCTGGGGCTCCGTAGAGACCCAGTACTTC	CASVLWGSVETQYF
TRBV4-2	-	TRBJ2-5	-	TGTGCCAGCAGCCAAGGGTTCAGGGAGACCCAGTACTTC	CASSQGFRETQYF
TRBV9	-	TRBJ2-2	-	TGTGCCAGCAGCGTAGAATTCAGGGGCGGGGAGCTGTTTTTT	CASSVEFRGGELFF
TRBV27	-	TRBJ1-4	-	TGTGCCAGCAGTTTATCGGCTAATGAAAAACTGTTTTTT	CASSLSANEKLFF
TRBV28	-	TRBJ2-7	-	TGTGCCAGCAGTTCGGTCGCTTTTAACTCCTACGAGCAGTACTTC	CASSSVAFNSYEQYF
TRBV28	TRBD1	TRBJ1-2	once	TGTGCCAGCAGTATTCCCGGGACAGGGACACGGCTCGGCTACACCTTC	CASSIPGTGTRLGYTF
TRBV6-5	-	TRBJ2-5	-	TGTGCTACCCAGATGGGGTTGGCAGAGACCCAGTACTTC	CATQMGLAETQYF
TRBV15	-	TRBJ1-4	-	TGTGCCACCAGCAGATCCGGCCAGGGAAGGGGTGAAAAACTGTTTTTT	CATSRSGQGRGEKLFF
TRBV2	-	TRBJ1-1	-	TGTGCCAGCAGTGATCGCGTGGGGGGCACTGAAGCTTTCTTT	CASSDRVGGTEAFF
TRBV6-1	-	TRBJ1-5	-	TGTGCCAGCAGCCCCAGACAGACCAATCAGCCCCAGCATTTT	CASSPRQTNQPQHF
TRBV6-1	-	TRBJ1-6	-	TGTGCCAGCAATAGCCGGGACACCGTAATACCCCTCCACTTT	CASNSRDTVIPLHF
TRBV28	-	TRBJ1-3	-	TGTGCCAGCAGTTTGAGGGGGGCCGGTGGAAACACCATATATTTT	CASSLRGAGGNTIYF
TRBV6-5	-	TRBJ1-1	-	TGTGCCAGCAGTTACGCTTCTGAAGCTTTCTTT	CASSYASEAFF
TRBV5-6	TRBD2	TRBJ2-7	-	TGTGCCAGCAGCGGAGGGAGGGACTCTGCCTACGAGCAGTACTTC	CASSGGRDSAYEQYF
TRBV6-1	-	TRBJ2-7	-	TGTGCCACTGAATACGAGCAGTACTTC	CATEYEQYF
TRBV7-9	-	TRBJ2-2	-	TGTGCCAGCAGCTTGTCCACAGTTATCAACACCGGGGAGCTGTTTTTT	CASSLSTVINTGELFF
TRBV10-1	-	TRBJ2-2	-	TGCGCCAGCAGTGAGACGGGAGTTTCGTCGAACACCGGGGAGCTGTTTTTT	CASSETGVSSNTGELFF
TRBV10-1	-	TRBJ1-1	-	TGCGCCAGCAGTGAGGGTTCTCGTGTAGCTTTCTTT	CASSEGSRVAFF
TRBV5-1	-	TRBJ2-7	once	TGCGCCAGCAGCTTGAGCTGGGGGATGGCCACTAACGAGCAGTACTTC	CASSLSWGMATNEQYF
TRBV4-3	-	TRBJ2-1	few	TGCGCCAGCAGCCAAGATCTCGGGCTATACGAGCAGTTCTTC	CASSQDLGLYEQFF
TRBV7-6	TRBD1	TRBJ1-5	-	TGTGCCAGCAGCCCAGGGGGGACAGGGTACGAAGCTTCAAATAGCAATCAGCCCCAGCATTTT	CASSPGGTGYEASNSNQPQHF
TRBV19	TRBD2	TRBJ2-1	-	TGTGCCAGTAGTACCCCGACTAGCGGGAGCTCCTACAATGAGCAGTTCTTC	CASSTPTSGSSYNEQFF
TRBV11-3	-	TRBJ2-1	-	TGTGCCAGCAGCTTAGGACCCGCGAAAAATGAGCAGTTCTTC	CASSLGPAKNEQFF
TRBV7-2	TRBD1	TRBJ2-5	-	TGTGCCAGCAGCTTAGGGGACAGGGGGACCCAGTACTTC	CASSLGDRGTQYF
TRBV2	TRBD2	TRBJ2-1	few	TGTGCCAGCAGTGTGGACGGGGGGTCCTACAATGAGCAGTTCTTC	CASSVDGGSYNEQFF
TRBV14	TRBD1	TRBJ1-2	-	TGTGCCAGCAGCAAGGACAGGGTATATGGCTACACCTTC	CASSKDRVYGYTF
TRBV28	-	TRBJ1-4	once	TGTGCCAGCAGTCCAACGACAGGCCGCCGGGAAAAACTGTTTTTT	CASSPTTGRREKLFF
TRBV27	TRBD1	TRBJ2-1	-	TGTGCCAGCAGCGGTTTGGGACAGGGGGGGGGCAATGAGCAGTTCTTC	CASSGLGQGGGNEQFF
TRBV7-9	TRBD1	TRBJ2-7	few	TGTGCCAGCAGGCCGGAGGGACAGGATCGAGGGCAGTACTTC	CASRPEGQDRGQYF
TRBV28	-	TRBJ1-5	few	TGTGCCAGCAGTTTGGGTGGCCCTGATCAGCCCCAGCATTTT	CASSLGGPDQPQHF
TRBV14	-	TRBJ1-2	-	TGTGCCAGCAGCCCTCAGGGTATTGGCTACACCTTC	CASSPQGIGYTF